This T cell receptor beta chain was captured in a study of blood T cell repertoires in COVID-19 (dated by TCRdb to about 2020). In the study overall: Samples from collaborators originated in the United States, Italy and Spain and spanned both the acute and convalescent phases of COVID-19. Subjects who had been exposed to COVID-19, were actively infected with it, or had recovered from it provided the deeply sampled blood TCRbeta repertoires that made up the dataset. Samples came from the ongoing ImmuneRACE study (first 160 participants) plus 1,254 subjects from 6 global collaborators. The repertoires were released in a freely available public database intended as a resource for research on the immune response to SARS-CoV-2. Nearly every sample came with metadata listing a de-identified subject ID, COVID-19 status, age in years and sex. The material from the prospective study consisted of cDNA or gDNA derived from T cells, B-cell-depleted T cells, or PBMCs. HLA class I and class II types, where available, came from metadata supplied by the sample provider rather than from assay-based typing.

TCRbeta CDR3 regions were amplified from genomic DNA using the immunoSEQ Assay, a bias-controlled multiplex PCR. Per the original workflow: Within the assay, amplification of reference gene primers was used to estimate how many nucleated cells each sample contained. To quantify the absolute abundance of each unique TCRbeta CDR3 rearrangement, sequence reads were collapsed and filtered. For each sample, productive Simpson clonality was calculated by taking the square root of Simpson's diversity index across productive rearrangements. Held by TCRdb, this immuneACCESS table contains in-frame sequences only and omits some clones. Under half of the omission traces to an unresolved V gene where checked; the cause of the rest is unknown. V, J and clone size are taken as reported in that table, and D and trimming were inferred from the DNA itself. Within this sample are around 200,000 clones, with about nine tenths of them counted one time only. About 1.3% of the sample belongs to the ten largest clones.

Turning to this clone: Its antigen is unknown. Per-base qualities were not stored, and no clone one base away is much larger.

Participants in the prospective study were aged 18 to 89 years, lived in about two dozen United States geographic areas, and enrolled through a virtual design. To assign participants to cohorts, the prospective study relied on clinical history that participants themselves reported in a screening survey and a study questionnaire. ImmuneRACE Cohort 3 recovered participants were defined by two consecutive negative NP/OP PCR tests, healthcare professional clearance, or symptom resolution. Each participant in the prospective study had whole blood, serum and a nasopharyngeal or oropharyngeal swab collected by mobile phlebotomists. Additional blood draws and questionnaires over a 2-month period could optionally be provided by prospective study participants. Before DNA extraction, prospective study blood samples were shipped either frozen or at room temperature. Study-wide findings and limitations: How much clinical and demographic metadata was included differed by source and by participant, and the metadata was provided uncurated.

The clonotype was recovered from a young man who had recovered from COVID-19. The sequenced material came from PBMCs or T cells enriched from blood (not recorded which).

CDR3 region: CASSQRGTDTQYF. The bases read TGCGCCAGCAGCCAAAGAGGGACAGATACGCAGTATTTT. The rearranged segments are TRBV4-3 and TRBJ2-3; the best D guess is TRBD2, with 5 bases matching. From a lookup of the germline V gene, CDR1 and CDR2 are LGHNA and YSLEER. V drops 2 bases and J drops 3 bases, leaving 6 bases in between. The CDR3, from cysteine to phenylalanine, totals 13 residues. Only the CDR3 portion is preserved as DNA: 39 bases, with reading frame beginning at the first base.